Sequencing of this TCR beta chain was carried out in a study of blood T cell repertoires in COVID-19 (dated by TCRdb to 2019 to 2021). The study in broad terms: Samples from collaborators originated in the United States, Italy and Spain and spanned both the acute and convalescent phases of COVID-19. The samples were drawn from two sources: the first 160 participants of the ongoing ImmuneRACE study, and 1,254 subjects contributed by 6 global collaborators. Subjects who had been exposed to COVID-19, were actively infected with it, or had recovered from it provided the deeply sampled blood TCRbeta repertoires that made up the dataset. The sample metadata nearly always contained a de-identified subject ID, COVID-19 status, age in years and sex. The prospective study material was composed of cDNA or gDNA derived from T cells, B-cell-depleted T cells, or PBMCs. Where available, HLA class I and class II types were obtained from metadata supplied by the sample provider rather than from assay-based typing. The repertoires were made available in a free public database intended to serve as a resource for research on the immune response to SARS-CoV-2.

About this clone itself: Which antigen it targets is not known. Per-base qualities were not stored, and no clone one base away is much larger.

The research as a whole found: How much clinical and demographic metadata was included differed by source and by participant, and the metadata was provided uncurated.

Participants in the prospective study were aged roughly 18 to 89 years, lived in about two dozen United States geographic areas, and enrolled through a virtual design. To assign participants to cohorts, the prospective study relied on clinical history that participants themselves reported in a screening survey and a study questionnaire. For ImmuneRACE Cohort 3, a participant was defined as recovered based on two consecutive negative NP/OP PCR tests, clearance by a healthcare professional, or resolution of symptoms. Mobile phlebotomists in the prospective study collected whole blood, serum and a nasopharyngeal or oropharyngeal swab from every participant. Over a roughly 2-month period, participants in the prospective study had the option of providing additional blood draws and questionnaires. Blood samples from the prospective study were shipped frozen or at room temperature prior to DNA extraction.

TCRbeta CDR3 regions were amplified from genomic DNA using the immunoSEQ Assay, a bias-controlled multiplex PCR. The study's processing was this. Nucleated cell counts per sample were estimated from amplification of reference gene primers within the assay. To quantify the absolute abundance of each unique TCRbeta CDR3 rearrangement, sequence reads were collapsed and filtered. For each sample, productive Simpson clonality was calculated as the square root of Simpson's diversity index over productive rearrangements. TCRdb holds this immuneACCESS table with in-frame rearrangements only. Some clones are missing; in checked studies, unresolved V genes explain under half, and the rest has no known cause. V and J calls and clone size are copied from that table; D and trimming were computed from the DNA. The sample table shows 150,000 or so clones, and around 80% are seen once. The ten largest clones capture 13% of the sample.

The receptor's source is a woman in her sixties who had recovered from COVID-19. Sequences were obtained from PBMCs or T cells enriched from blood (not recorded which).

The CDR3 in this case is CASSPGTGAFGYTF. The DNA sequence is as follows: TGTGCCAGCAGTCCCGGGACAGGGGCTTTTGGCTACACCTTC. This receptor chain uses TRBV6-5 and TRBJ1-2; TRBD1 lines up with 10 middle nucleotides. At the junction V is shortened by 5 bases and J by 7 bases; bases outside the gene matches: 7. Taken from the germline V gene, the CDR1 and CDR2 loops are MNHEY and SVGAGI. Measured from the cysteine to the phenylalanine, the CDR3 is 14 residues long. Just CDR3 DNA is preserved here, 42 bases in frame from base 1.